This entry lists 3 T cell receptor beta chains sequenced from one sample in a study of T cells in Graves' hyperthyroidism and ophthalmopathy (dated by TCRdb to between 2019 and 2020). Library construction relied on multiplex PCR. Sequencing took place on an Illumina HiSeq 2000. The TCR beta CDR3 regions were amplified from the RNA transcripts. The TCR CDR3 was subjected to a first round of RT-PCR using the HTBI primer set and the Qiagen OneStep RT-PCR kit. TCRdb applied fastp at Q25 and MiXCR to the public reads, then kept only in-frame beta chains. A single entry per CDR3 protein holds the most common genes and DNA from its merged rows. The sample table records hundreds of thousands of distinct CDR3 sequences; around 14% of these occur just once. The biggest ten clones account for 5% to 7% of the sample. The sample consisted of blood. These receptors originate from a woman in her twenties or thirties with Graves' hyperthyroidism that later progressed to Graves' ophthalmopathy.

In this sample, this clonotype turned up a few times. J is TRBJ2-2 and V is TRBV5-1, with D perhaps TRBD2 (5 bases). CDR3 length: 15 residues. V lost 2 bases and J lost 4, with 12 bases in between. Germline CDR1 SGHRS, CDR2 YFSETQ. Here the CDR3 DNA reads TGCGCCAGCAGCTTACAAAGCGGATCCACCGGGGAGCTGTTTTTT. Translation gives CASSLQSGSTGELFF.

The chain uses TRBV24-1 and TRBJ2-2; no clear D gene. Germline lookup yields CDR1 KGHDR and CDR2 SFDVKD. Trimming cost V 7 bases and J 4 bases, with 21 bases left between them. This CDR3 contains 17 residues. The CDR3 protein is CATSFGDSYSLTGELFF. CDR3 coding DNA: TGTGCCACCAGCTTTGGGGATTCCTATAGCCTCACCGGGGAGCTGTTTTTT.

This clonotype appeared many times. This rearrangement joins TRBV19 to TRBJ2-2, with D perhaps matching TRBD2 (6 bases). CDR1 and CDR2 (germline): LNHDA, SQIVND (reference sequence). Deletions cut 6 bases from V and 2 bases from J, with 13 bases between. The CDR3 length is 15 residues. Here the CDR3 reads CASSSEGVNTGELFF. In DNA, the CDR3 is TGTGCCAGTAGCTCGGAGGGAGTTAACACCGGGGAGCTGTTTTTT.